The 28 T cell receptor beta chains in this list originate from one sample, sequenced in a study of T cells in Graves' hyperthyroidism and ophthalmopathy (dated by TCRdb to the late 2010s). Library preparation was by multiplex PCR. The sequencer was an Illumina HiSeq 2000. The TCR beta CDR3 regions were amplified from the RNA transcripts. For the first round of RT-PCR on the TCR CDR3, the HTBI primer set was used together with the Qiagen OneStep RT-PCR kit. The public sequencing data were trimmed at Q25 with fastp and processed into clonotypes with MiXCR by TCRdb, which kept only in-frame beta chains. All rows with the same CDR3 protein become a single entry with the most common DNA and genes. The sample includes some 400,000 distinct CDR3 sequences, with about 18% observed a single time. Of the sample, 3% to 4.5% falls within the top ten clones. The sequencing sample was made of blood. The receptor source for this set is a woman aged 18-29 years with Graves' hyperthyroidism.

This clonotype was seen many times. The chain is built from TRBV24-1 and TRBJ2-2; the D is unclear. The germline gives CDR1 KGHDR, CDR2 SFDVKD. Trimming took off 2 bases at V and 2 bases at J, with 11 bases between the two ends. This CDR3 has 16 amino acids. This chain's CDR3 is CATSDSASLNTGELFF. The CDR3 DNA reads TGTGCCACCAGTGATTCAGCCAGCCTCAACACCGGGGAGCTGTTTTTT.

The chain is built from TRBV24-1 and TRBJ1-5; TRBD1 might be the D (6 bases). The CDR3 contains 12 residues. Trimming cost V 2 bases and J 13 bases, with 11 bases left between them. Germline V CDR1 and CDR2: KGHDR, SFDVKD. The CDR3 coding sequence is TGTGCCACCAGTGATTCGGACAGTCCTCAGCATTTT. Its protein is CATSDSDSPQHF.

The rearrangement links TRBV6-5 to TRBJ1-1; no clear D gene. Per the germline V gene, CDR1 is MNHEY and CDR2 is SVGAGI. The CDR3 is made up of 12 amino acids. The germline V and J ends were trimmed by 2 bases and 8 bases, with 9 bases remaining between them. CDR3 sequence reads: CASSYRAAEAFF. Written as DNA, the CDR3 is TGTGCCAGCAGTTACCGGGCCGCGGAAGCTTTCTTT.

This clonotype was observed at least ten times. The chain combines TRBV20-1 with TRBJ1-1, with D maybe TRBD1 (6 bases). V was shortened by 1 base and J by 5 bases, with 14 bases between the two germline ends. The CDR3 sequence is 14 residues long. Germline CDR1 is DFQATT and CDR2 is SNEGSKA (reference sequence). The CDR3 sequence: CSARGGRGETEAFF. The CDR3 DNA sequence: TGCAGTGCTAGAGGGGGCAGGGGAGAGACTGAAGCTTTCTTT.

This clonotype was seen many times. The chain uses TRBV11-2 and TRBJ2-5; perhaps TRBD2 as D (5 bases). Trimming removed 5 bases at V and 2 bases at J, with 12 bases between. The CDR3 contains 14 residues. Germline V gene lookup returns CDR1 SGHAT and CDR2 FQNNGV. The CDR3 DNA is TGTGCCAGCAGCCCCGGGATTCAACAAGAGACCCAGTACTTC. This sequence encodes CASSPGIQQETQYF.

The gene calls are TRBV5-5 and TRBJ2-5, with 8 bases identical to TRBD2. The CDR3 sequence is 14 residues long. V lost 2 bases and J lost 5; bases outside the gene matches: 5. Germline assignment: CDR1 SGHKS and CDR2 YYEKEE (reference sequence). The DNA of the CDR3 is TGTGCCAGCAGCTTCCGACTAGCGTATGAGACCCAGTACTTC. Encoded protein: CASSFRLAYETQYF.

This chain joins TRBV7-9 and TRBJ2-4; 10 bases line up with TRBD1. Germline trimming cut 5 bases from V and 1 base from J; bases unmatched to any gene: 8. The CDR3 spans 17 residues. Germline values: CDR1 SEHNR, CDR2 FQNEAQ (reference sequence). The CDR3 spells CASSPRAGQGAKNIQYF. In DNA, the CDR3 is TGTGCCAGCAGCCCTAGGGCGGGACAGGGGGCCAAAAACATTCAGTACTTC. Filled out from reference TRBV7-9 and TRBJ2-4, the complete variable domain reads DTGVSQNPRHKITKRGQNVTFRCDPISEHNRLYWYRQTLGQGPEFLTYFQNEAQLEKSRLLSDRFSAERPKGSFSTLEIQRTEQGDSAMYLCASSPRAGQGAKNIQYFGAGTRLSVL.

This clonotype came up many times. This chain links TRBV28 with TRBJ1-2; unclear D gene. Germline CDR1 and CDR2: MDHEN and SYDVKM. The CDR3 consists of 12 residues. V was clipped by 7 bases and J by 2 bases, with 8 bases between them. The CDR3 reads CASKVRNYGYTF. CDR3 nucleotides: TGTGCCAGCAAGGTCAGGAACTATGGCTACACCTTC.

This clonotype was counted ten times or more. The V and J genes are TRBV5-1 and TRBJ2-7; no clear D. Germline values: CDR1 SGHRS, CDR2 YFSETQ. The CDR3 loop spans 13 amino acids. Trimming pared 4 bases from V and 0 bases from J, leaving 8 bases between. The CDR3, as DNA: TGCGCCAGCAGCCCAGCGATCTCCTACGAGCAGTACTTC. Translated: CASSPAISYEQYF.

Many counts were recorded for this clonotype. The chain carries TRBV28 and TRBJ2-7, with D perhaps TRBD1 or TRBD2 (5 bases each). V shed 6 bases and J shed 2 bases, with 14 bases lying between them. This CDR3 has 14 residues. CDR1 is MDHEN and CDR2 is SYDVKM in the germline V gene. CDR3 region: CASSFRGEAYEQYF. CDR3 DNA: TGTGCCAGCAGCTTTCGAGGGGAAGCCTACGAGCAGTACTTC. The entire variable domain, with the rest obtained from reference TRBV28 and TRBJ2-7, is as follows: DVKVTQSSRYLVKRTGEKVFLECVQDMDHENMFWYRQDPGLGLRLIYFSYDVKMKEKGDIPEGYSVSREKKERFSLILESASTNQTSMYLCASSFRGEAYEQYFGPGTRLTVT.

This clonotype was seen many times. The rearrangement links TRBV5-6 to TRBJ2-7; D unclear. Germline assignment: CDR1 SGHDT and CDR2 YYEEEE. CDR3 size: 15 residues. Trimming removed 4 bases at V and 6 bases at J, with 20 bases between. CDR3 nucleotide sequence: TGTGCCAGCAGCGGAATCCGGACCATTTCGGGCGAGCAGTACTTC. It is translated as CASSGIRTISGEQYF.

The sample holds many counts of this clonotype. The chain couples TRBV11-2 to TRBJ2-5; D perhaps matches TRBD2 (6 bases). CDR3 length: 16 amino acids. Germline lookup yields CDR1 SGHAT and CDR2 FQNNGV. Trimming pared 4 bases from V and 1 base from J, leaving 16 bases between. Here the CDR3 DNA reads TGTGCCAGCAGCTCACTTATGGCGGGACTCCAAGAGACCCAGTACTTC. It yields the protein CASSSLMAGLQETQYF.

Comment on this clonotype: This CDR3 is missing its conserved last phenylalanine or tryptophan, likely due to a read error. The DNA is omitted, as the CDR3 cannot be located on it reliably, and the CDR3 follows TCRdb's listing. The V gene is TRBV28, the J gene TRBJ2-7. The CDR3 numbers 10 amino acids, ends counted. The germline CDR1 and CDR2 sequences are MDHEN and SYDVKM. CDR3 protein: CASGIYEQCS.

This clonotype occurred many times. The chain couples TRBV6-1 to TRBJ2-7; the match to TRBD1 covers 8 bases. Germline-derived CDR1 and CDR2 are MNHNS and SASEGT. This CDR3 has 16 residues. Trimming removed 5 bases from V and 2 bases from J; junction bases left unmatched: 11. The CDR3 coding sequence is TGTGCCAGCAGTCCCTTTCCGACAGGGGCGACCTACGAGCAGTACTTC. It translates to CASSPFPTGATYEQYF.

This clonotype was observed at least ten times. V is TRBV6-2 or TRBV6-3 and J is TRBJ2-2; the D gene is possibly TRBD1 (7 bases). The germline gives CDR1 MNHEY, CDR2 SVGEGT. The CDR3 contains 18 residues. V was trimmed by 0 bases and J by 2 bases, leaving 16 bases between them. CDR3 nucleotide sequence: TGTGCCAGCAGTTACTCGATTAGGCGGGACAGAAACACCGGGGAGCTGTTTTTT. This translates into CASSYSIRRDRNTGELFF.

The chain recombines TRBV6-1 with TRBJ2-5; TRBD2 might be the D (7 bases). The CDR3 consists of 13 residues. V lost 7 bases, J lost 5 bases, and 14 bases lay in between. The germline V gene encodes CDR1 MNHNS and CDR2 SASEGT. For the CDR3, the DNA is TGTGCCAGCATGGACAGCGGGGTCGAGACCCAGTACTTC. Amino acid sequence: CASMDSGVETQYF.

The chain employs TRBV29-1 and TRBJ2-5; weak D call: TRBD1 (6 bases). V was trimmed by 2 bases and J by 5 bases, leaving 12 bases between them. The germline gives CDR1 SQVTM, CDR2 ANQGSEA. The CDR3 is made up of 13 amino acids. The DNA of the CDR3 is TGCAGCGTTGAAACAGGGATGGGGGAGACCCAGTACTTC. Protein product: CSVETGMGETQYF. Looking up the rest from reference TRBV29-1 and TRBJ2-5 gives the full variable domain: SAVISQKPSRDICQRGTSLTIQCQVDSQVTMMFWYRQQPGQSLTLIATANQGSEATYESGFVIDKFPISRPNLTFSTLTVSNMSPEDSSIYLCSVETGMGETQYFGPGTRLLVL.

At least ten counts were recorded for this clonotype. V usage is TRBV12-3 or TRBV12-4 and J usage is TRBJ2-7; D is perhaps TRBD1 (5 bases). The CDR3 has 13 amino acids. Trimming cost V 7 bases and J 3 bases, with 13 bases left between them. Here the CDR3 reads CASTYGQGYEQYF. The CDR3 nucleotides read TGTGCCAGCACCTATGGGCAGGGCTACGAGCAGTACTTC.

A word on this clonotype: A much larger clone differs by one base, so this may be a read error. The gene calls are TRBV27 and TRBJ2-5, with TRBD1 identical over 12 bases. Germline V gene lookup returns CDR1 MNHEY and CDR2 SMNVEV (reference sequence). Trimming took 5 bases from V and 10 from J; bases not matched to a gene: 23. The CDR3 is 19 residues long. This chain's CDR3 is CASSTGTGGPEVGPKIQYF. The CDR3 nucleotides read TGTGCCAGCAGTACCGGGACAGGGGGCCCCGAGGTAGGCCCCAAGATCCAGTACTTC.

This clonotype showed up many times. This chain joins TRBV20-1 and TRBJ2-5, with 7 bases fitting TRBD2. This CDR3 is 16 amino acids long. V was clipped by 3 bases and J by 5 bases; unmatched bases: 15. CDR1 DFQATT and CDR2 SNEGSKA come from the germline V gene (reference sequence). For the CDR3, the DNA is TGCAGTGCTAGTGATGCGCGGGGGAGCCTTCAGGAGACCCAGTACTTC. It encodes CSASDARGSLQETQYF.

At least ten counts were recorded for this clonotype. A much larger clone lies a single base off, so this may be a read error. The conserved final phenylalanine or tryptophan is absent from the CDR3, which likely points to a read error. The rearrangement joins TRBV11-2 to TRBJ1-1; 7 bases are a match to TRBD1. CDR1 SGHAT and CDR2 FQNNGV come from the germline V gene. The CDR3 loop spans 11 amino acids. Germline trimming cut 6 bases from V and 11 bases from J; bases unmatched to any gene: 6. The CDR3 nucleotides are TGTGCCAGCAGAAAGGACAGGCCCGCTTTCTCT. As protein: CASRKDRPAFS.

This clonotype was seen ten or more times. This chain joins TRBV20-1 and TRBJ1-5; D might be TRBD1 (6 bases). Germline V gene lookup returns CDR1 DFQATT and CDR2 SNEGSKA (reference sequence). The ends were cut back, 3 bases at V and 4 bases at J, with 16 bases in the middle. This CDR3 is built from 15 residues. The CDR3 loop reads CSARGTGSLNQPQHF. As DNA, the CDR3 is TGCAGTGCTAGGGGAACAGGGTCATTAAATCAGCCCCAGCATTTT.

The rearrangement joins TRBV6-1 to TRBJ2-4; D possibly matches TRBD1 or TRBD2 (5 bases each). The CDR3 is made up of 17 amino acids. Germline V gives CDR1 MNHNS, CDR2 SASEGT. The germline V and J ends were trimmed by 5 bases and 1 base, with 18 bases remaining between them. CDR3 amino acids: CASSRLVPGAAKNIQYF. The CDR3 DNA follows: TGTGCCAGCAGTCGCTTGGTACCCGGGGCGGCCAAAAACATTCAGTACTTC.

The chain links TRBV5-1 to TRBJ2-7, with 8 bases aligning to TRBD2. The CDR3 is 15 amino acids. Germline CDR1 and CDR2: SGHRS and YFSETQ. The junction had 5 bases not matched to a gene; V was cut back by 0 bases and J by 3 bases. The CDR3: CASSLVTSGIYEQYF. The CDR3 DNA follows: TGCGCCAGCAGCTTGGTAACTAGCGGAATCTACGAGCAGTACTTC.

V is TRBV28 and J is TRBJ1-1; no clear D. Germline-derived CDR1 and CDR2 are MDHEN and SYDVKM. The CDR3 extends over 15 amino acids. The V gene lost 5 bases and the J gene lost 4 bases, with 17 bases spanning the gap. The CDR3 loop is CASSQPGRRVTEAFF. For the CDR3, the DNA is TGTGCCAGCAGTCAGCCCGGGAGGCGAGTCACTGAAGCTTTCTTT.

There are many counts of this clonotype. The chain links TRBV5-5 to TRBJ2-7; D is perhaps TRBD2 (6 bases). Germline CDR1 is SGHKS and CDR2 is YYEKEE (reference sequence). The CDR3 is 15 amino acids. V was shortened by 6 bases and J by 3 bases, with 19 bases between the two germline ends. The CDR3 is CASTKPGDQNYEQYF. CDR3 DNA sequence: TGTGCCAGCACCAAACCGGGGGACCAAAACTACGAGCAGTACTTC.

J is TRBJ2-5 and V is TRBV2; 10 nucleotides line up with TRBD1. CDR1 SNHLY and CDR2 FYNNEI come from the germline V gene. Trimming removed 8 bases from V and 5 bases from J; junction bases left unmatched: 5. CDR3 length equals 13 residues. In DNA form, the CDR3 reads TGTGCCAGCGCAGACAGGGGGCGTGAGACCCAGTACTTC. The encoded protein is CASADRGRETQYF.

This clonotype showed up many times. DNA of the CDR3: TGTGCCAGCAGTGAATCGGACATCTATGGCTACACCTTC. It is translated as CASSESDIYGYTF. The chain carries TRBV6-1 and TRBJ1-2; possible D gene TRBD1, 5 bases. CDR3 length: 13 amino acids. V gave up 2 bases and J gave up 4 bases, with 8 bases separating them. Looked up from germline, CDR1 is MNHNS and CDR2 is SASEGT.